The next 22 T cell receptor beta chains were all read from a single sample in a study of shared clonotypes between healthy human individuals. Sequencing used immunoSEQ multiplex PCR; TCRdb keeps in-frame clones, though not all of them. The sample has a few million clones; 85% to 95% are singletons. Sequenced sample: naive CD4+ T cells from PBMCs. Subset indicated: CD45RA+ positively selected. Source of these receptors: a man aged 18 to 29 in good health. Some clones in this sample may be carry-over from other donors' samples.

This rearrangement joins TRBV25-1 to TRBJ1-6; D is unresolved. The CDR3 is 13 amino acids. V was cut by 5 bases and J by 10 bases, with 12 bases left in between. Germline values: CDR1 MGHDK, CDR2 SYGVNS. CDR3 sequence: CASSPREGSPLHF. CDR3 coding DNA: TGTGCCAGCAGTCCCCGGGAGGGCTCACCCCTCCACTTT. The variable domain in full, completed from reference TRBV25-1 and TRBJ1-6, reads EADIYQTPRYLVIGTGKKITLECSQTMGHDKMYWYQQDPGMELHLIHYSYGVNSTEKGDLSSESTVSRIRTEHFPLTLESARPSHTSQYLCASSPREGSPLHFGNGTRLTVT.

The CDR3 DNA is TGTGCCAGCAGCCCTACAGGGGGCGCAGGCTACACCTTC. It codes for CASSPTGGAGYTF. This chain joins TRBV6-5 and TRBJ1-2; 9 positions match TRBD1. Trimming removed 6 bases from V and 8 bases from J; junction bases left unmatched: 7. Germline lookup yields CDR1 MNHEY and CDR2 SVGAGI. The CDR3 totals 13 residues.

A single count supports this clone. The V call is TRBV5-1, the J call TRBJ2-5, with 16 nucleotides matching TRBD2. CDR1 and CDR2 (germline): SGHRS, YFSETQ. This CDR3 is 17 amino acids long. V shed 4 bases and J 5 bases; nucleotides not matched to a gene: 8. This CDR3 reads CASSPGTSGRARETQYF. The CDR3 nucleotides are TGCGCCAGCAGCCCCGGGACTAGCGGGAGGGCCCGGGAGACCCAGTACTTC.

Worth noting for this clone: In the same sample, other DNA sequences code for this CDR3. This chain uses TRBV28 with TRBJ1-3; D remains ambiguous. This CDR3 is built from 12 residues. V was pared by 6 bases and J by 0 bases, with 3 bases between. The V gene's germline CDR1 is MDHEN and CDR2 SYDVKM. CDR3 in DNA: TGTGCCAGCAGATCCTCTGGAAACACCATATATTTT. This encodes CASRSSGNTIYF. The full variable domain, rest sourced from reference TRBV28 and TRBJ1-3, is DVKVTQSSRYLVKRTGEKVFLECVQDMDHENMFWYRQDPGLGLRLIYFSYDVKMKEKGDIPEGYSVSREKKERFSLILESASTNQTSMYLCASRSSGNTIYFGEGSWLTVV.

CDR3 coding DNA: TGCGCCAGCAGTGATCTGGTCTGGGAGCAGTACTTC. Translating gives CASSDLVWEQYF. V and J are TRBV10-1 and TRBJ2-7; D remains unclear. Between the trimmed V and J ends, which lost 3 bases and 7 bases, there was a span of 10 bases. This CDR3 spans 12 amino acids. Germline-derived CDR1 and CDR2 are WNHNN and SYGVQD (reference sequence).

As to this clone: Distinct nucleotide sequences in the sample also encode this CDR3. CDR3 loop: CASSSGRDQETQYF. CDR3 nucleotide sequence: TGCGCCAGCAGCTCGGGACGCGACCAAGAGACCCAGTACTTC. The chain combines TRBV5-1 with TRBJ2-5; tentatively, D is TRBD1 or TRBD2 (5 bases each). V was clipped by 3 bases and J by 0 bases, with 9 bases between them. This CDR3 is 14 amino acids long. Germline V lookup: CDR1 SGHRS, CDR2 YFSETQ.

Details on this clone: Other DNA sequences in this sample translate to the same CDR3. The chain joins TRBV6-5 to TRBJ1-3; unclear D gene. CDR1 is MNHEY and CDR2 is SVGAGI in the germline V gene. The CDR3 covers 12 residues. V was trimmed by 6 bases and J by 0 bases, leaving 3 bases between them. CDR3 residues: CASSTSGNTIYF. The CDR3 DNA reads as TGTGCCAGCAGCACCTCTGGAAACACCATATATTTT.

This chain connects TRBV5-1 to TRBJ1-2; D is ambiguous. V lost 4 bases to trimming and J lost 4 bases, with 11 bases between them. The length of the CDR3 is 13 residues. Germline CDR1 is SGHRS and CDR2 is YFSETQ. The CDR3: CASSPDIPYGYTF. The CDR3 DNA is TGCGCCAGCAGCCCCGACATTCCCTATGGCTACACCTTC.

CDR3 sequence reads: CASQQTPAEKLFF. The CDR3 region has the DNA TGCGCCAGTCAACAGACCCCAGCCGAAAAACTGTTTTTT. V is TRBV5-1 and J is TRBJ1-4; unclear D gene. The CDR3 sequence is 13 residues long. Germline CDR1 and CDR2: SGHRS and YFSETQ. Trimming removed 8 bases from V and 8 bases from J, with 16 bases in between.

This chain connects TRBV5-1 to TRBJ2-2, with unresolved D. The V gene lost 2 bases and the J gene lost 8 bases, with 16 bases spanning the gap. The CDR3 spans 15 residues. CDR1 and CDR2 (germline): SGHRS, YFSETQ. CDR3 loop: CASSFRSPSLGELFF. CDR3 in DNA: TGCGCCAGCAGCTTTCGATCCCCATCCCTAGGGGAGCTGTTTTTT. Drawing the rest from reference TRBV5-1 and TRBJ2-2, the complete variable domain is KAGVTQTPRYLIKTRGQQVTLSCSPISGHRSVSWYQQTPGQGLQFLFEYFSETQRNKGNFPGRFSGRQFSNSRSEMNVSTLELGDSALYLCASSFRSPSLGELFFGEGSRLTVL.

Here the CDR3 reads CSVRSSAYNEQFF. CDR3 bases: TGCAGCGTTCGCTCTAGCGCTTACAATGAGCAGTTCTTC. The chain recombines TRBV29-1 with TRBJ2-1; a possible D gene is TRBD2 (6 bases). Per the germline V gene, CDR1 is SQVTM and CDR2 is ANQGSEA. The CDR3 contains 13 residues. The V end lost 5 bases, the J end lost 4 bases, and 12 bases lay between the germline ends.

The chain joins TRBV7-8 to TRBJ2-2, with 10 bases identical to TRBD2. The germline V gene has CDR1 SGHVS and CDR2 FQNEAQ. CDR3 length equals 16 residues. The V and J ends lost 5 bases and 7 bases, in that order; junction bases with no gene match: 10. CDR3: CASSRLGTSDRGELFF. The CDR3 DNA is TGTGCCAGCAGCCGCTTGGGGACTAGCGACCGCGGGGAGCTGTTTTTT.

This chain links TRBV18 with TRBJ2-4; D is ambiguous. The V gene lost 1 base and the J gene lost 1 base, with 11 bases spanning the gap. CDR1 and CDR2 from the germline V gene are KGHSH and LQKENI. CDR3 size: 16 residues. CDR3 sequence (DNA): TGTGCCAGCTCACCACTCGATTGGTATGCCAAAAACATTCAGTACTTC. It yields the protein CASSPLDWYAKNIQYF. The whole variable domain, filled in from reference TRBV18 and TRBJ2-4, reads NAGVMQNPRHLVRRRGQEARLRCSPMKGHSHVYWYRQLPEEGLKFMVYLQKENIIDESGMPKERFSAEFPKEGPSILRIQQVVRGDSAAYFCASSPLDWYAKNIQYFGAGTRLSVL.

The V gene is TRBV10-1, the J gene TRBJ2-1; 8 bases fit TRBD2. The CDR3 has 18 residues. After removal of 11 bases from V and 4 bases from J, the junction contained 22 bases not matched to a gene. Germline CDR1 reads WNHNN; CDR2 reads SYGVQD (reference sequence). CDR3 sequence reads: CAGTWPRALAGFYNEQFF. For the CDR3, the DNA is TGCGCCGGGACCTGGCCACGTGCCCTAGCGGGCTTTTACAATGAGCAGTTCTTC.

This clone was seen a single time. The rearrangement joins TRBV7-6 to TRBJ1-4; D not resolved. Germline V gene data show CDR1 as SGHVS and CDR2 as FNYEAQ. V dropped 1 base and J dropped 6 bases, with 12 bases sitting between them. There are 15 residues in the CDR3. CDR3 bases: TGTGCCAGCAGCTTAGGGCTCGGGTCACATGAAAAACTGTTTTTT. It codes for CASSLGLGSHEKLFF.

This sequence joins TRBV5-1 and TRBJ2-3; 7 bases fit TRBD2. The J segment lost 2 bases and the V segment lost 6 bases, leaving 6 bases of the junction unmatched. Germline V lookup: CDR1 SGHRS, CDR2 YFSETQ. The CDR3 contains 14 residues. CDR3 DNA: TGCGCCAGCACTAGCGGAGCCCCCACAGATACGCAGTATTTT. Translating it yields CASTSGAPTDTQYF. Full variable domain (remainder filled in from reference TRBV5-1 and TRBJ2-3): KAGVTQTPRYLIKTRGQQVTLSCSPISGHRSVSWYQQTPGQGLQFLFEYFSETQRNKGNFPGRFSGRQFSNSRSEMNVSTLELGDSALYLCASTSGAPTDTQYFGPGTRLTVL.

V usage is TRBV9 and J usage is TRBJ1-3; TRBD1 is a possible D gene (5 bases). This CDR3 is 15 amino acids long. CDR1 is SGDLS and CDR2 is YYNGEE in the germline V gene. V shed 0 bases and J shed 3 bases, with 10 bases lying between them. CDR3 sequence (DNA): TGTGCCAGCAGCGTAGGGAAAGGGGATGGAAACACCATATATTTT. Translating it yields CASSVGKGDGNTIYF.

Here the CDR3 DNA reads TGTGCCAGCAGCTTGTGGGGGGCTTGGAACACTGAAGCTTTCTTT. As protein: CASSLWGAWNTEAFF. V usage is TRBV5-6 and J usage is TRBJ1-1, with D tentatively TRBD1 (6 bases). Trimming removed 1 base at V and 1 base at J, with 11 bases between. Germline loops: CDR1 SGHDT, CDR2 YYEEEE. The CDR3 runs 15 residues. Full variable domain (missing parts from reference TRBV5-6 and TRBJ1-1): DAGVTQSPTHLIKTRGQQVTLRCSPKSGHDTVSWYQQALGQGPQFIFQYYEEEERQRGNFPDRFSGHQFPNYSSELNVNALLLGDSALYLCASSLWGAWNTEAFFGQGTRLTVV.

The chain uses TRBV5-3 and TRBJ2-5; D gene unclear. TRBV5-3 is an ORF for which the function is uncertain. The CDR3 covers 11 residues. Trimming pared 4 bases from V and 4 bases from J, leaving 5 bases between. The CDR3 loop reads CARSMGETQYF. In DNA, the CDR3 is TGTGCCAGAAGCATGGGAGAGACCCAGTACTTC.

The chain combines TRBV30 with TRBJ2-1; possibly TRBD2 for D (6 bases). V lost 3 bases and J lost 3, with 12 bases in between. Germline V gene sequence: CDR1 GTSNPN, CDR2 SVGIG (reference sequence). CDR3 length equals 14 residues. The CDR3 is CAWRVSGFYNEQFF. CDR3 sequence (DNA): TGTGCCTGGAGGGTTAGCGGATTCTACAATGAGCAGTTCTTC.

This clone was recorded once. The chain links TRBV7-2 to TRBJ2-5; the D gene could be TRBD1 or TRBD2 (5 bases each). CDR3 length: 14 amino acids. Germline V gene data show CDR1 as SGHTA and CDR2 as FQGNSA. Trimming removed 1 base at V and 1 base at J, with 7 bases between. The CDR3 region is CASSLGGAQETQYF. CDR3 nucleotides: TGTGCCAGCAGCTTAGGAGGGGCCCAAGAGACCCAGTACTTC.

The chain joins TRBV14 to TRBJ2-2; D is unclear. V lost 4 bases and J 1 base, leaving 16 bases between the germline ends. This CDR3 is built from 17 residues. Germline assignment: CDR1 SGHDN and CDR2 FVKESK. The CDR3 coding sequence is TGTGCCAGCAGCCGAGACAAGGTTATAGGGAACACCGGGGAGCTGTTTTTT. As protein: CASSRDKVIGNTGELFF.